Listed here are 16 T cell receptor beta chains from one sample, sequenced in a study of tumor and adjacent non-tumor tissue in lung cancer. This sample's RNA came from whole unsorted tissue. A modified ARM-PCR protocol with three rounds of nested PCR amplified TCRbeta. TCRdb re-called the multiplex PCR reads through MiXCR, storing one row per CDR3 protein. The repertoire has 100,000 to 120,000 distinct CDR3 sequences, roughly 84% of them found once; the top ten carry approximately 24%. The sequenced material came from lung tumor tissue. The origin of the receptors is a man between 65 and 85 years old with non-small cell lung cancer.

A note on this clonotype: A much bigger clone sits one base away, suggesting this may be a read error. The chain combines TRBV7-9 with TRBJ1-1, with TRBD1 identical over 7 bases. The CDR3 runs 13 residues. Germline V gene lookup returns CDR1 SEHNR and CDR2 FQNEAQ (reference sequence). DNA for the CDR3: TGTGCCAGGAGCTCATCAGGGGGCACTGAAGCTTTCTTT. Its translation: CARSSSGGTEAFF. The full variable domain, completed using reference TRBV7-9 and TRBJ1-1, is DTGVSQNPRHKITKRGQNVTFRCDPISEHNRLYWYRQTLGQGPEFLTYFQNEAQLEKSRLLSDRFSAERPKGSFSTLEIQRTEQGDSAMYLCARSSSGGTEAFFGQGTRLTVV.

This clonotype appeared once. The junction shows a germline mismatch at one end, possibly a read error. This chain uses TRBV6-1 with TRBJ2-5; D ambiguous. This CDR3 has 12 residues. From germline, CDR1 is MNHNS and CDR2 SASEGT. CDR3 amino acids: CAGSDQRETQYF. Here the CDR3 DNA reads TGTGCCGGCAGTGATCAACGGGAGACCCAGTACTTC.

V usage is TRBV6-1 and J usage is TRBJ1-2; 8 bases match TRBD1. The CDR3 is made up of 12 amino acids. CDR1 is MNHNS and CDR2 is SASEGT in the germline V gene. The CDR3 protein is CVRSQMDREKTF. The CDR3 coding sequence is TGTGTCAGAAGTCAAATGGACAGGGAGAAAACCTTC.

About this clonotype: One end of the junction does not line up with germline, which may come from a read error. V and J are TRBV11-2 and TRBJ2-3; 7 bases line up with TRBD1. The germline CDR1 and CDR2 sequences are SGHAT and FQNNGV. CDR3 length: 14 amino acids. This chain's CDR3 is CANSSQGFSDKQYF. DNA for the CDR3: TGTGCCAATAGCTCACAGGGGTTCTCAGATAAGCAGTATTTT.

As for this clonotype: One base away lies a much larger clone, so this may be a sequencing read error. This chain links TRBV30 with TRBJ1-2; D is unclear. Germline V CDR1 and CDR2: GTSNPN, SVGIG (reference sequence). Trimming took off 0 bases at V and 5 bases at J, with 13 bases between the two ends. The CDR3 covers 14 residues. In DNA form, the CDR3 reads TGTGCCTGGAGTGTAGGTCCCCTCTGGTATGGCTACACCTTC. Protein sequence: CAWSVGPLWYGYTF.

About this clonotype itself: This clone may be a read error of a much larger clone one base away. The chain combines TRBV7-8 with TRBJ2-1; D not resolved. CDR3 length: 16 residues. The V gene's germline CDR1 is SGHVS and CDR2 FQNEAQ. V dropped 3 bases and J dropped 2 bases, with 14 bases sitting between them. CDR3 in amino acids: CASSFPDMVTYNEQFF. The CDR3 nucleotides are TGTGCCAGCAGCTTCCCCGACATGGTCACCTACAATGAGCAGTTCTTC.

This clonotype has just one count. The chain recombines TRBV4-3 with TRBJ2-1; 12 bases line up with TRBD2. Germline V lookup: CDR1 LGHNA, CDR2 YSLEER. V gave up 3 bases and J gave up 10 bases; unmatched junction bases: 7. This CDR3 has 15 residues. CDR3 DNA sequence: TGCGCCAGCAGCCACATTCTAGCGGGAGGGCAGGAGCAGTTCTTC. It specifies CASSHILAGGQEQFF.

The chain is built from TRBV4-1 and TRBJ1-1; D is unclear. The CDR3 runs 14 residues. Germline V CDR1 and CDR2: MGHRA, YSYEKL. V dropped 2 bases and J dropped 0 bases, with 7 bases sitting between them. The DNA of the CDR3 is TGCGCCAGCAGCCAACGGGAGGTGAACACTGAAGCTTTCTTT. The encoded protein is CASSQREVNTEAFF.

The V call is TRBV11-2, the J call TRBJ2-7, with 8 nucleotides matching TRBD2. CDR3 length: 14 residues. Germline lookup yields CDR1 SGHAT and CDR2 FQNNGV. J gave up 10 bases and V 2 bases, and 10 bases lay outside the gene matches. The CDR3 spells CASSLRSGTYKQYF. CDR3 coding DNA: TGTGCCAGCAGCTTACGTAGCGGGACCTACAAACAGTACTTC. The full variable domain, with the rest looked up from reference TRBV11-2 and TRBJ2-7, is EAGVAQSPRYKIIEKRQSVAFWCNPISGHATLYWYQQILGQGPKLLIQFQNNGVVDDSQLPKDRFSAERLKGVDSTLKIQPAKLEDSAVYLCASSLRSGTYKQYFGPGTRLTVT.

The J gene is TRBJ1-1, the V gene TRBV7-6; D not certain. V gave up 1 base and J gave up 8 bases, with 11 bases separating them. Germline CDR1 and CDR2: SGHVS and FNYEAQ. CDR3 length: 13 amino acids. This CDR3 reads CASSLVVVGEAFF. As DNA, the CDR3 is TGTGCCAGCAGCTTAGTTGTGGTAGGCGAAGCTTTCTTT.

The chain employs TRBV4-2 and TRBJ2-1, with a tentative D call TRBD2 (6 bases). There are 15 residues in the CDR3. Germline CDR1 and CDR2: LGHNA and YNFKEQ. Trimming cost V 4 bases and J 14 bases, with 24 bases left between them. The CDR3 sequence: CASSPGTGGAQEKFF. DNA for the CDR3: TGTGCCAGCAGCCCGGGGACTGGCGGGGCACAAGAGAAGTTCTTC.

Details on this clonotype: In this CDR3 the conserved last residue, phenylalanine or tryptophan, is missing, so a read error is likely. The rearrangement uses TRBV20-1 and TRBJ2-7; D unclear. The CDR3 totals 17 residues. Trimming cost V 0 bases and J 1 base, with 19 bases left between them. Germline V gene data show CDR1 as DFQATT and CDR2 as SNEGSKA (reference sequence). As DNA, the CDR3 is TGCAGTGCTAGAGATCCGACAATCAGGACGAAGTCCTACGAGCAGTACTTA. Its translation: CSARDPTIRTKSYEQYL.

This clonotype was observed a single time. The junction does not match germline at one end; this may be a read error. The chain has TRBV4-1 and TRBJ1-2; D remains unclear. CDR3 length: 14 residues. CDR1 is MGHRA, CDR2 YSYEKL, per germline. The CDR3 DNA follows: TGCGCCAGCAGCCAAAATGGACGGAACTATGGCCACATCTTC. It yields the protein CASSQNGRNYGHIF.

This clonotype appeared many times. This chain connects TRBV14 to TRBJ2-5; D unclear. Trimming left V 1 base short and J 4 bases short, with 16 bases between. The germline gives CDR1 SGHDN, CDR2 FVKESK. This CDR3 comprises 16 residues. CDR3 loop: CASSQAGRRLSETQYF. The CDR3 DNA follows: TGTGCCAGCAGCCAAGCTGGCCGGAGATTATCAGAGACCCAGTACTTC.

This clonotype was counted at least ten times. The chain combines TRBV20-1 with TRBJ2-1; 13 positions match TRBD2. Germline CDR1 is DFQATT and CDR2 is SNEGSKA (reference sequence). The CDR3 has 14 amino acids. Written as DNA, the CDR3 is TGCAGCGCGAAAGGACTAGCGGGAGTCAATGAGCAGTTCTTC. Its translation: CSAKGLAGVNEQFF.

The count of this clonotype is one. The chain links TRBV10-2 to TRBJ2-1; D is possibly TRBD1 or TRBD2 (5 bases each). The V gene's germline CDR1 is WSHSY and CDR2 SAAADI. V shed 6 bases and J shed 12 bases, with 24 bases lying between them. This CDR3 is 15 amino acids long. The CDR3 DNA follows: TGCGCCAGCAGGTCCCCGGGGCCCTCTTTTCACGGGCAGTTCTTC. This gives the protein CASRSPGPSFHGQFF.